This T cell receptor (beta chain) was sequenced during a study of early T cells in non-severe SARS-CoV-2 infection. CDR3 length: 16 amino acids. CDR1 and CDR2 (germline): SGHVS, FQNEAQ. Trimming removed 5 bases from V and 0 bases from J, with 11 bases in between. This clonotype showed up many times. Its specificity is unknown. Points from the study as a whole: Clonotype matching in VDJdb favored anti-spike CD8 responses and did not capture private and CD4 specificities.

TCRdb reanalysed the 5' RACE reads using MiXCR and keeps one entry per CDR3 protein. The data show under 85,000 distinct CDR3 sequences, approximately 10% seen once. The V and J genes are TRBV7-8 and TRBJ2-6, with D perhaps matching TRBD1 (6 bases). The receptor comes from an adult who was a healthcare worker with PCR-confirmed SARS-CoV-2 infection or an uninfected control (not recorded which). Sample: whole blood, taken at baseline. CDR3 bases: TGTGCCAGCAGCCCACAGGGAGCCTCTGGGGCCAACGTCCTGACTTTC. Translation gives CASSPQGASGANVLTF.